One sample yielded the 15 T cell receptor beta chains listed below, sequenced in a study of T cells in Graves' hyperthyroidism and ophthalmopathy. Regions amplified from RNA transcripts were the TCR beta CDR3 regions. When the TCR CDR3 underwent first-round RT-PCR, the HTBI primer set was used. TCRdb passed the multiplex PCR reads through MiXCR, listing each CDR3 protein once. The sample has under 550,000 distinct CDR3 sequences; about 13% are singletons. Sequenced sample: blood. All receptors come from a woman in her late teens or twenties with Graves' hyperthyroidism.

This clonotype occurred many times. This chain uses TRBV10-2 with TRBJ2-7; the match to TRBD2 covers 7 bases. There are 11 residues in the CDR3. Losses at the gene ends were 4 bases for V and 6 bases for J; bases not matched to a gene: 0. From germline, CDR1 is WSHSY and CDR2 SAAADI. The CDR3 loop is CASSAGGEQYF. The DNA for the CDR3 is TGCGCCAGCAGTGCGGGGGGCGAGCAGTACTTC.

This clonotype was counted at least ten times. This chain uses TRBV28 with TRBJ2-2, with D perhaps matching TRBD2 (6 bases). Germline CDR1 is MDHEN and CDR2 is SYDVKM. The CDR3 is 15 amino acids. The V gene lost 6 bases and the J gene lost 2 bases, with 13 bases spanning the gap. The CDR3 is CASSGGTLNTGELFF. The CDR3 nucleotides are TGTGCCAGCAGCGGCGGGACTTTAAACACCGGGGAGCTGTTTTTT.

This clonotype was counted between two and nine times. This chain joins TRBV25-1 and TRBJ2-5; the D is unclear. The CDR3 consists of 14 residues. Germline values: CDR1 MGHDK, CDR2 SYGVNS. Trimming removed 4 bases at V and 2 bases at J, with 11 bases between. CDR3 sequence reads: CASSGRTEQETQYF. The CDR3 bases are TGTGCCAGCAGTGGCCGGACGGAACAAGAGACCCAGTACTTC.

This clonotype was detected ten times or more. This chain links TRBV28 with TRBJ2-5, with TRBD1 as a possible D gene (5 bases). CDR1 is MDHEN, CDR2 SYDVKM, per germline. CDR3 size: 13 residues. The V and J ends lost 3 bases and 6 bases respectively, with 11 bases between them. As DNA, the CDR3 is TGTGCCAGCAGTTTTCAGGGTGCGAAGACCCAGTACTTC. As protein: CASSFQGAKTQYF.

This clonotype was seen only a few times. This chain links TRBV10-3 with TRBJ1-1; a possible D gene is TRBD1 (6 bases). The CDR3 extends over 14 amino acids. Trimming removed 6 bases at V and 0 bases at J, with 11 bases between. Germline V gene sequence: CDR1 ENHRY, CDR2 SYGVKD. DNA of the CDR3: TGTGCCATCAGGGCGGGACAAATGAACACTGAAGCTTTCTTT. This sequence encodes CAIRAGQMNTEAFF.

This clonotype was seen ten or more times. The chain joins TRBV20-1 to TRBJ2-3, with 13 bases fitting TRBD2. After removal of 5 bases from V and 5 bases from J, the junction contained 10 bases not matched to a gene. In germline, CDR1 is DFQATT, CDR2 SNEGSKA (reference sequence). The CDR3 has 16 residues. The CDR3 DNA reads as TGCAGTGCTCCAGGACTAGCGGGAGTAGGGGGAGATACGCAGTATTTT. Translation: CSAPGLAGVGGDTQYF.

This clonotype was seen many times. The chain has TRBV20-1 and TRBJ2-7; TRBD1 might be the D (6 bases). V dropped 5 bases and J dropped 0 bases, with 14 bases sitting between them. CDR3 length: 14 residues. Per the germline V gene, CDR1 is DFQATT and CDR2 is SNEGSKA (reference sequence). The CDR3 bases are TGCAGTGCTCTACGGACAGTAGCCTCCTACGAGCAGTACTTC. Its translation is CSALRTVASYEQYF.

The rearrangement links TRBV7-8 to TRBJ1-1; 7 bases fit TRBD1. J lost 0 bases, V lost 4 bases, and 14 bases had no gene match. Looked up from germline, CDR1 is SGHVS and CDR2 is FQNEAQ. The CDR3 totals 18 residues. The DNA for the CDR3 is TGTGCCAGCAGCTCGACCCCGGGACAGAGCCTCATGAACACTGAAGCTTTCTTT. Encoded protein: CASSSTPGQSLMNTEAFF.

This clonotype occurred many times. V and J are TRBV12-3 or TRBV12-4 and TRBJ2-7; D call uncertain. The CDR3 has 12 residues. The germline V and J ends were trimmed by 8 bases and 2 bases, with 10 bases remaining between them. CDR3 bases: TGTGCCAGCCGGCGCTCAACCTACGAGCAGTACTTC. Protein product: CASRRSTYEQYF.

J is TRBJ2-3 and V is TRBV9, with unresolved D. The CDR3 loop spans 14 amino acids. Germline CDR1 SGDLS, CDR2 YYNGEE. V was cut by 0 bases and J by 0 bases, with 5 bases left in between. The CDR3 spells CASSVEDSTDTQYF. For the CDR3, the DNA is TGTGCCAGCAGCGTAGAGGACAGCACAGATACGCAGTATTTT.

This clonotype was found many times. The chain employs TRBV28 and TRBJ2-2; D is undetermined. Germline V lookup: CDR1 MDHEN, CDR2 SYDVKM. There are 14 residues in the CDR3. Trimming pared 3 bases from V and 2 bases from J, leaving 7 bases between. The CDR3, as DNA: TGTGCCAGCAGTTTTTCCAGCAACACCGGGGAGCTGTTTTTT. It translates to CASSFSSNTGELFF.

This clonotype was found a few times. CDR3 sequence reads: CASRTGSVGYTF. The CDR3 DNA reads as TGTGCCAGCAGAACAGGGTCGGTTGGCTACACCTTC. The chain combines TRBV6-5 with TRBJ1-2; D possibly corresponds to TRBD1 (6 bases). Germline CDR1 reads MNHEY; CDR2 reads SVGAGI. The CDR3 totals 12 residues. V shed 6 bases and J shed 7 bases, with 12 bases lying between them.

In its sample, this clonotype was seen many times. The V and J genes are TRBV12-3 or TRBV12-4 and TRBJ2-7; TRBD2 matches 8 bases. The CDR3 covers 14 residues. Trimming cost V 3 bases and J 6 bases; bases outside gene matches: 7. CDR3 region: CASSLGLDSVEQYF. CDR3 DNA sequence: TGTGCCAGCAGTTTGGGACTAGATTCGGTCGAGCAGTACTTC.

Only a few counts were recorded for this clonotype. The chain has TRBV28 and TRBJ1-2, with 8 nucleotides matching TRBD1. J gave up 8 bases and V 3 bases, and 8 bases lay outside the gene matches. The CDR3 is 14 residues long. Germline V CDR1 and CDR2: MDHEN, SYDVKM. DNA of the CDR3: TGTGCCAGCAGTTTCACCGACAGGGGAAGCGGCTACACCTTC. It encodes CASSFTDRGSGYTF.

V usage is TRBV10-3 and J usage is TRBJ2-1; D might be TRBD2 (6 bases). The germline V and J ends were trimmed by 0 bases and 9 bases, with 15 bases remaining between them. Germline V gene sequence: CDR1 ENHRY, CDR2 SYGVKD. The CDR3 contains 15 residues. This chain's CDR3 is CAISESSGRGGEQFF. CDR3 DNA: TGTGCCATCAGTGAGTCGAGCGGAAGGGGAGGTGAGCAGTTCTTC.